A selection of T cell receptor beta chains follows, all from one sample in a study of OX40 agonist ivuxolimab in advanced cancers. TCRdb's copy holds only in-frame clones and misses some; the assay was immunoSEQ multiplex PCR. The sample records some 50,000 clones, about 79% being singletons. The sample in question was CD4+ or CD8+ T cells sorted from blood, obtained in a trial of the OX40 agonist ivuxolimab. The receptors derive from an adult with an advanced solid tumor such as melanoma, head and neck, liver or kidney cancer. The CDR3 runs from the conserved cysteine through the conserved F or W. A D gene is named only where the DNA matches it firmly. Rows give clone size only sometimes, using once, few, many, or a class for an expanded clone.

>-|TRBJ2-7|TRBV6-6|-
CASWDGSYEQYF
TGTGCCAGCTGGGACGGCTCCTACGAGCAGTACTTC
>few|TRBJ2-4|TRBV4-1|-
CASSQDSLIGERAKNIQYF
TGCGCCAGCAGCCAAGATTCCCTTATAGGAGAGAGAGCCAAAAACATTCAGTACTTC
>once|TRBJ2-7|TRBV4-1|-
CASSQDWDMNEQYF
TGCGCCAGCAGCCAAGACTGGGACATGAACGAGCAGTACTTC
>-|TRBJ2-7|TRBV4-3|TRBD2
CASSQDELAGAYEQYF
TGCGCCAGCAGCCAAGATGAGCTAGCGGGGGCCTACGAGCAGTACTTC
>-|TRBJ1-2|TRBV13|-
CASSPRGNYGYTF
TGTGCCAGCAGCCCCAGGGGTAACTATGGCTACACCTTC
>-|TRBJ1-6|TRBV6-1|-
CASSGRRDSPLHF
TGTGCCAGCAGTGGGAGGCGGGATTCACCCCTCCACTTT
>-|TRBJ2-2|TRBV11-1|-
CASSQELTGELFF
TGTGCCAGCAGTCAAGAACTCACCGGGGAGCTGTTTTTT
>-|TRBJ2-1|TRBV5-5|TRBD2
CASSFSGSGGLFYNEQFF
TGTGCCAGCAGCTTCAGTGGTAGCGGGGGGTTATTTTACAATGAGCAGTTCTTC
>-|TRBJ2-6|TRBV29-1|-
CSVVQGGSGANVLTF
TGCAGCGTTGTCCAGGGTGGCTCTGGGGCCAACGTCCTGACTTTC
>-|TRBJ2-2|TRBV11-2|TRBD2
CASSAGLAGPTGELFF
TGTGCCAGCAGCGCCGGACTAGCGGGACCCACCGGGGAGCTGTTTTTT
>-|TRBJ1-1|TRBV11-2|-
CASSPNRVTSGTEAFF
TGTGCCAGCAGCCCGAACCGGGTTACCTCCGGGACTGAAGCTTTCTTT
>-|TRBJ2-1|TRBV12-5|TRBD1
CASGLVVTGDFSSYNEQFF
TGTGCTAGTGGTTTGGTAGTGACAGGGGATTTTAGCTCCTACAATGAGCAGTTCTTC
>-|TRBJ1-2|TRBV27|-
CASSLSRQHMSGYTF
TGTGCCAGCAGTTTATCCCGACAGCATATGAGTGGCTACACCTTC
>-|TRBJ2-3|TRBV4-3|-
CASSQDENTDTQYF
TGCGCCAGCAGCCAAGATGAGAACACAGATACGCAGTATTTT